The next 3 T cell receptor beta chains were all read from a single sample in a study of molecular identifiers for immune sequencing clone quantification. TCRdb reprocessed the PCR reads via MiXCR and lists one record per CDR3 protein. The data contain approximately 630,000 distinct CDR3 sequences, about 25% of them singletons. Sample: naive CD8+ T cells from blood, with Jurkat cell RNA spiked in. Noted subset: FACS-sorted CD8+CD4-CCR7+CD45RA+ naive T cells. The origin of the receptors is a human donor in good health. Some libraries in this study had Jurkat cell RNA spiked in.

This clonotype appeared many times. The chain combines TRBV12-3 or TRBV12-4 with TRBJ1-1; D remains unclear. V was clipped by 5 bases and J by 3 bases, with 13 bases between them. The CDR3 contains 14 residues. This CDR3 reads CASSPLTPHTEAFF. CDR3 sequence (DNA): TGTGCCAGCAGTCCTTTAACACCACACACTGAAGCTTTCTTT.

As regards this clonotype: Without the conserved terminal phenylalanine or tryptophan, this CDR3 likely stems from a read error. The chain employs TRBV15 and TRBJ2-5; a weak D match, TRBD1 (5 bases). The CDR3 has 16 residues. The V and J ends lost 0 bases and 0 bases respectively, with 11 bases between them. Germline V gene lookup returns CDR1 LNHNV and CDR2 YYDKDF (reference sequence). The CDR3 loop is CATSRDQSGYQETQYL. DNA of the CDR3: TGTGCCACCAGCAGAGATCAATCAGGGTACCAAGAGACCCAGTACCTC.

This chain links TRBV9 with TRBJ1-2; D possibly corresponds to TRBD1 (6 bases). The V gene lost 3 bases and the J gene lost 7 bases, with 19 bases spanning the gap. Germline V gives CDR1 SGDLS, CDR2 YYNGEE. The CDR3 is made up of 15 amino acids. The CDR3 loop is CASSATLGGASGYTF. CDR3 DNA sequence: TGTGCCAGCAGCGCAACCCTCGGGGGGGCGAGTGGCTACACCTTC.